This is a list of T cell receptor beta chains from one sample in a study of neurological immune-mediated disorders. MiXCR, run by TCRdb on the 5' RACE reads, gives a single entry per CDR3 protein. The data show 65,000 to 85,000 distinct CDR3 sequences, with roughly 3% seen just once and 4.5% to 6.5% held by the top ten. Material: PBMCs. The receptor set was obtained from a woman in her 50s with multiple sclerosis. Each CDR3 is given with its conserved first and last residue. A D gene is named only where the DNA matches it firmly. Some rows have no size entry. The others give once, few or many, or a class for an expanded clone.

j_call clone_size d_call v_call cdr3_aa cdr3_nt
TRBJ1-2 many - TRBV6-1 CASSVQRNYGYTF TGTGCCAGCAGTGTCCAGCGTAACTATGGCTACACCTTC
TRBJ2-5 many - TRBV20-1 CSATWTGTKTQYF TGCAGTGCTACTTGGACGGGAACCAAGACCCAGTACTTC
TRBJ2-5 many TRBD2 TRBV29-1 CSVAGGPRGETQYF TGCAGCGTCGCGGGGGGGCCTCGTGGAGAGACCCAGTACTTC
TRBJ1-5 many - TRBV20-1 CSARPLGGGDQPQHF TGCAGTGCTAGACCCCTCGGGGGGGGAGATCAGCCCCAGCATTTT
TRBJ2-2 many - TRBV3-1 CASSHRLTNTGELFF TGTGCCAGCAGCCACCGCCTGACGAACACCGGGGAGCTGTTTTTT
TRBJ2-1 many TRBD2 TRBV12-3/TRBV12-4 CASSFGREGYNEQFF TGTGCCAGCAGTTTCGGGCGGGAGGGCTACAATGAGCAGTTCTTC
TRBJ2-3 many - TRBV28 CASTPSIGGSNTQYF TGTGCCAGCACTCCCTCCATAGGGGGGTCCAATACGCAGTATTTT
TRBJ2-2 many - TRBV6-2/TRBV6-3 CASSYTRSGSNTGELFF TGTGCCAGCAGTTACACCCGGAGCGGAAGTAACACCGGGGAGCTGTTTTTT
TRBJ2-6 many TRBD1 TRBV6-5 CASSSGTGGYGANVLTF TGTGCCAGCAGCTCCGGGACAGGGGGCTATGGGGCCAACGTCCTGACTTTC
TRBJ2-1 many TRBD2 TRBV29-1 CSVAPNGRGYEQFF TGCAGCGTTGCCCCTAACGGGAGGGGGTATGAGCAGTTCTTC
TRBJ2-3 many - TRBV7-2 CASSLGIGLYTDTQYF TGTGCCAGCAGCTTAGGCATTGGACTCTACACAGATACGCAGTATTTT
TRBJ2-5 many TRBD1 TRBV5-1 CASSPWGQGSETQYF TGCGCCAGCAGCCCGTGGGGACAGGGTAGCGAGACCCAGTACTTC
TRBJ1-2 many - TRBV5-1 CASSLDDSLYGYTF TGCGCCAGCAGCTTGGACGACAGCCTCTATGGCTACACCTTC
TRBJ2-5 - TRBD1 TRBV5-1 CASSSPGQAGETQYF TGCGCCAGCAGCTCGCCGGGACAGGCGGGAGAGACCCAGTACTTC
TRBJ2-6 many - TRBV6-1 CASSPPDGANVLTF TGTGCCAGCAGTCCCCCTGACGGGGCCAACGTCCTGACTTTC
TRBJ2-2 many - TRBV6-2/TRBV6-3 CASRTDLSNTGELFF TGTGCCAGCAGGACCGACTTATCAAACACCGGGGAGCTGTTTTTT
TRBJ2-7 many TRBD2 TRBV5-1 CASSDPSGTHEQYF TGCGCCAGCTCCGACCCTAGCGGGACGCACGAGCAGTACTTC
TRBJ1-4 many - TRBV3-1 CASSQIREKLFF TGTGCCAGCAGCCAAATCAGGGAAAAACTGTTTTTT
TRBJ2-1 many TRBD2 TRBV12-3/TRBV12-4 CASSSSGAGGGNEQFF TGTGCCAGCAGTTCCTCAGGAGCGGGAGGGGGCAATGAGCAGTTCTTC
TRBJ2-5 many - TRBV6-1 CASSGKLGETQYF TGTGCCAGCAGTGGGAAACTCGGAGAGACCCAGTACTTC
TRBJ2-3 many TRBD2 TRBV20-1 CSASPLAGGKDTQYF TGCAGTGCTAGTCCCCTAGCGGGAGGAAAAGATACGCAGTATTTT
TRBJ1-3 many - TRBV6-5 CASRDPGAGNTIYF TGTGCCAGCAGGGACCCGGGCGCTGGAAACACCATATATTTT
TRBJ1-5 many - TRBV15 CATSRVSGTGGQPQHF TGTGCCACCAGCAGAGTTAGCGGGACGGGGGGGCAGCCCCAGCATTTT
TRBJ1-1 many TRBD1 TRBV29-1 CSVDRGGMNTEAFF TGCAGCGTGGACAGGGGAGGGATGAACACTGAAGCTTTCTTT
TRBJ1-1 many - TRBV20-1 CSARDPAGNTEAFF TGCAGTGCTAGAGACCCGGCGGGGAACACTGAAGCTTTCTTT
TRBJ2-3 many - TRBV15 CATSRAQFRTDTQYF TGTGCCACCAGCAGAGCCCAGTTTCGCACAGATACGCAGTATTTT
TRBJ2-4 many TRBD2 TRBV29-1 CSIGTSGKNIQYF TGCAGCATTGGCACTAGCGGCAAAAACATTCAGTACTTC
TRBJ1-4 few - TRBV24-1 CAPLQRGTFF TGTGCCCCATTGCAGAGGGGAACTTTTTTT
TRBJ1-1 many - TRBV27 CASSLAGRRQAFF TGTGCCAGCAGTTTGGCCGGCCGTCGTCAAGCTTTCTTT
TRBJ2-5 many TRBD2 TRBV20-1 CSARDLRLAGNQETQYF TGCAGTGCTAGAGATTTGAGACTAGCGGGTAATCAAGAGACCCAGTACTTC
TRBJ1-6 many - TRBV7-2 CASSPSVAVGSPLHF TGTGCCAGCAGCCCCTCCGTTGCCGTTGGTTCACCCCTCCACTTT
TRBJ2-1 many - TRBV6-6 CASTPIYDNEQFF TGTGCCAGCACCCCTATTTACGACAATGAGCAGTTCTTC
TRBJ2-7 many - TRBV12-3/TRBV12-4 CASSLTPTEQYF TGTGCCAGCAGCCTGACCCCTACCGAGCAGTACTTC
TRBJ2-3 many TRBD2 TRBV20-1 CSASSGRALFTDTQYF TGCAGTGCTAGCAGCGGGAGGGCCCTCTTCACAGATACGCAGTATTTT
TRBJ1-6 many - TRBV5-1 CASSLAGDSPLHF TGCGCCAGCAGCTTGGCCGGGGATTCACCCCTCCACTTT
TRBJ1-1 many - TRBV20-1 CSGRGPLVTEAFF TGCAGTGGTAGGGGCCCTTTAGTTACTGAAGCTTTCTTT
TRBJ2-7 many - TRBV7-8 CASSPQLQGGEYF TGTGCCAGCAGCCCGCAGTTACAGGGTGGGGAGTACTTC
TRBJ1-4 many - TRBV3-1 CASSQRTLGKLFF TGTGCCAGCAGCCAACGGACGTTGGGAAAACTGTTTTTT
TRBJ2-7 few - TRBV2 CASRDDSTYEQYF TGTGCCAGCAGGGATGACAGCACCTACGAGCAGTACTTC
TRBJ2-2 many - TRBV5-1 CASSIGSTGELFF TGCGCCAGCAGCATAGGAAGCACCGGGGAGCTGTTTTTT
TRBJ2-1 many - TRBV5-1 CASSSTSTVSYNEQFF TGCGCCAGCAGTTCGACCTCGACGGTGTCCTACAATGAGCAGTTCTTC